Shown below are 25 T cell receptor beta chains from a single sample sequenced in a study of T cell responses to AZD1222 COVID-19 vaccine. TCRdb's copy holds only in-frame clones and misses some; the assay was immunoSEQ multiplex PCR. Of 120,000 to 150,000 clones listed, approximately 94% were seen once; the top ten hold less than 2%. Specimen: peripheral blood, collected on day 0 of AZD1222 vaccination. The receptor set was obtained from an adult in good health.

The V call is TRBV2, the J call TRBJ2-5; 8 bases are shared with TRBD2. This CDR3 has 16 amino acids. The germline V gene encodes CDR1 SNHLY and CDR2 FYNNEI. The trim removed 6 bases at V and 5 bases at J, leaving 14 bases unmatched. CDR3 loop: CASSPGTSLRGETQYF. CDR3 DNA: TGTGCCAGCAGCCCCGGGACTAGTTTGCGGGGGGAGACCCAGTACTTC.

The J gene is TRBJ1-2, the V gene TRBV6-5, with TRBD1 matching over 7 bases. This CDR3 has 14 residues. Germline V gives CDR1 MNHEY, CDR2 SVGAGI. V lost 8 bases, J lost 5 bases, and 11 bases stayed unmatched. CDR3 nucleotides: TGTGCCAGCGGGAACCGGGACAGAATTTATGGCTACACCTTC. Translation: CASGNRDRIYGYTF.

This chain links TRBV6-5 with TRBJ1-1, with D tentatively TRBD1 (5 bases). CDR1 MNHEY and CDR2 SVGAGI come from the germline V gene. The CDR3 is 13 residues long. Trimming pared 2 bases from V and 7 bases from J, leaving 11 bases between. The CDR3 DNA reads as TGTGCCAGCAGTTACAAGGGGCTTGGTGAAGCTTTCTTT. Encoded protein: CASSYKGLGEAFF.

This chain links TRBV2 with TRBJ2-7, with unresolved D. The CDR3 loop spans 11 amino acids. Germline CDR1 is SNHLY and CDR2 is FYNNEI. V was clipped by 0 bases and J by 7 bases, with 4 bases between them. The CDR3 sequence is CASSEAREQYF. DNA of the CDR3: TGTGCCAGCAGTGAAGCCAGAGAGCAGTACTTC.

This chain links TRBV7-8 with TRBJ2-3, with 7 bases matching TRBD2. V was pared by 4 bases and J by 6 bases, with 10 bases of the junction left unmatched. The CDR3 is made up of 15 amino acids. Germline CDR1 reads SGHVS; CDR2 reads FQNEAQ. Here the CDR3 DNA reads TGTGCCAGCAGCTATCTAGAGGGGAGGGCTGATACGCAGTATTTT. Its translation: CASSYLEGRADTQYF.

The chain joins TRBV15 to TRBJ2-2, with D perhaps TRBD1 (5 bases). Germline lookup yields CDR1 LNHNV and CDR2 YYDKDF (reference sequence). The CDR3 is 18 amino acids. The V gene lost 5 bases and the J gene lost 0 bases, with 19 bases spanning the gap. The CDR3 is CATSQRWGAGPNTGELFF. For the CDR3, the DNA is TGTGCCACCAGCCAGAGGTGGGGCGCAGGTCCGAACACCGGGGAGCTGTTTTTT.

This chain joins TRBV23-1 and TRBJ1-4; possibly TRBD1 for D (6 bases). TRBV23-1 is an open reading frame whose function is uncertain. V dropped 4 bases and J dropped 4 bases, with 16 bases sitting between them. CDR3 length: 16 amino acids. DNA for the CDR3: TGCGCCAGCAGTCGAATCTTGGGGGCTGGTAATGAAAAACTGTTTTTT. This translates into CASSRILGAGNEKLFF.

The chain uses TRBV15 and TRBJ2-5; D gene uncertain. Germline V lookup: CDR1 LNHNV, CDR2 YYDKDF (reference sequence). This CDR3 has 17 residues. Between the trimmed V and J ends, which lost 5 bases and 5 bases, there was a span of 24 bases. DNA for the CDR3: TGTGCCACCAGCCGACCGACCGTACAGCTCTTGGTGGAGACCCAGTACTTC. Translating gives CATSRPTVQLLVETQYF.

The chain is built from TRBV7-2 and TRBJ2-2; no firm D call. The CDR3 sequence is 13 residues long. Per germline, CDR1 SGHTA and CDR2 FQGNSA. Trimming removed 3 bases from V and 7 bases from J, with 9 bases in between. The CDR3 sequence: CASSFALGGELFF. In DNA, the CDR3 is TGTGCCAGCAGCTTTGCTTTAGGCGGGGAGCTGTTTTTT.

The rearrangement uses TRBV5-1 and TRBJ2-1, with TRBD1 as a possible D gene (6 bases). Germline CDR1 SGHRS, CDR2 YFSETQ. The CDR3 contains 17 residues. V lost 4 bases to trimming and J lost 0 bases, with 17 bases between them. The CDR3, as DNA: TGCGCCAGCAGCCTGGACAGCGGACAATACTCCTACAATGAGCAGTTCTTC. The encoded protein is CASSLDSGQYSYNEQFF.

This sequence joins TRBV5-4 and TRBJ2-3; 9 bases are a match to TRBD2. With 1 base clipped from V and 7 bases from J, the junction kept 4 bases outside the gene matches. Per germline, CDR1 SGHNT and CDR2 YYREEE (reference sequence). The CDR3 runs to 14 residues. DNA for the CDR3: TGTGCCAGCAGCTTGCGCGGGGGGGCGAATACGCAGTATTTT. Translating it yields CASSLRGGANTQYF.

The genes are TRBV5-8 and TRBJ2-7, with 10 bases fitting TRBD1. The junction had 4 bases not matched to a gene; V was cut back by 4 bases and J by 6 bases. Germline CDR1 reads SGHTS; CDR2 reads YDEGEE. The CDR3 spans 13 residues. CDR3 nucleotides: TGTGCCAGCAGCCGGGACAGGGGCACCGAGCAGTACTTC. Amino acid sequence: CASSRDRGTEQYF.

The sample holds one count of this clone. This chain links TRBV28 with TRBJ1-3; 7 bases align to TRBD1. V was pared by 3 bases and J by 5 bases, with 13 bases of the junction left unmatched. The germline V gene has CDR1 MDHEN and CDR2 SYDVKM. The CDR3 runs 17 residues. Written as DNA, the CDR3 is TGTGCCAGCAGTTTCGTCCGGGACAGCCCACAAAGAAACACCATATATTTT. This codes for CASSFVRDSPQRNTIYF.

The V gene is TRBV9, the J gene TRBJ2-5; D possibly corresponds to TRBD1 (6 bases). CDR1 and CDR2 from the germline V gene are SGDLS and YYNGEE. The CDR3 totals 17 residues. Trimming took 4 bases from V and 0 from J, leaving 19 bases between them. The CDR3 DNA reads TGTGCCAGCAGCACACACCTACAGACAGGCGACCAAGAGACCCAGTACTTC. It specifies CASSTHLQTGDQETQYF.

The J gene is TRBJ2-3, the V gene TRBV6-1, with TRBD2 matching 8 bases. V trimming: 2 bases; J trimming: 1 base; junction bases outside the gene matches: 8. CDR3 length: 17 residues. Germline CDR1 and CDR2: MNHNS and SASEGT. CDR3 DNA: TGTGCCAGCAGTGAAACTAGCGGAGGGATACGCACAGATACGCAGTATTTT. Protein product: CASSETSGGIRTDTQYF.

The DNA of the CDR3 is TGTGCCATCGGGACAGGGGGTTACGAGCAGTACTTC. Protein: CAIGTGGYEQYF. The chain has TRBV10-3 and TRBJ2-7; 11 bases fit TRBD1. CDR1 ENHRY and CDR2 SYGVKD come from the germline V gene. Germline trimming cut 8 bases from V and 4 bases from J; bases unmatched to any gene: 1. The CDR3 covers 12 residues.

The rearrangement joins TRBV6-5 to TRBJ1-3; 8 bases line up with TRBD1. The V and J ends lost 5 bases and 7 bases, in that order; junction bases with no gene match: 7. The CDR3 runs 14 residues. Germline V gene data show CDR1 as MNHEY and CDR2 as SVGAGI. CDR3 sequence (DNA): TGTGCCAGCAGTCCAGGGGGCATAGGTAACACCATATATTTT. Translation gives CASSPGGIGNTIYF.

The rearrangement links TRBV11-2 to TRBJ1-2, with D unresolved. The CDR3 consists of 13 residues. Germline CDR1 reads SGHAT; CDR2 reads FQNNGV. Deletions cut 1 base from V and 2 bases from J, with 5 bases between. CDR3 residues: CASSLGPNYGYTF. For the CDR3, the DNA is TGTGCCAGCAGCTTAGGACCCAACTATGGCTACACCTTC. Looking up the rest from reference TRBV11-2 and TRBJ1-2 gives the full variable domain: EAGVAQSPRYKIIEKRQSVAFWCNPISGHATLYWYQQILGQGPKLLIQFQNNGVVDDSQLPKDRFSAERLKGVDSTLKIQPAKLEDSAVYLCASSLGPNYGYTFGSGTRLTVV.

The rearrangement links TRBV2 to TRBJ2-5; D is unresolved. V lost 2 bases, J lost 7 bases, and 11 bases lay in between. Germline lookup yields CDR1 SNHLY and CDR2 FYNNEI. The CDR3 contains 13 residues. The CDR3 nucleotides read TGTGCCAGCAGTGAAACCCCAATTGGGACCCAGTACTTC. This sequence encodes CASSETPIGTQYF.

This clone was seen just once. The chain uses TRBV7-2 and TRBJ1-2; D remains unclear. The CDR3 sequence is 15 residues long. CDR1 is SGHTA, CDR2 FQGNSA, per germline. V was trimmed by 4 bases and J by 3 bases, leaving 15 bases between them. The CDR3 sequence: CASSSGGGLYYGYTF. CDR3 DNA sequence: TGTGCCAGCAGCTCAGGAGGAGGGTTGTACTATGGCTACACCTTC.

This chain joins TRBV5-1 and TRBJ1-1, with 7 positions matching TRBD1. Trimming took 1 base from V and 1 from J; bases not matched to a gene: 4. The germline gives CDR1 SGHRS, CDR2 YFSETQ. The CDR3 sequence is 15 residues long. The CDR3 protein is CASSLLGQKNTEAFF. Here the CDR3 DNA reads TGCGCCAGCAGCTTGTTGGGACAGAAGAACACTGAAGCTTTCTTT.

The chain recombines TRBV5-4 with TRBJ1-5; no reliable D call. The CDR3 is 13 amino acids. V gave up 0 bases and J gave up 6 bases, with 7 bases separating them. Germline V gene lookup returns CDR1 SGHNT and CDR2 YYREEE (reference sequence). The CDR3 region is CASSLDGVQPQHF. CDR3 bases: TGTGCCAGCAGCTTGGACGGGGTTCAGCCCCAGCATTTT.

The V call is TRBV6-5, the J call TRBJ2-7, with TRBD1 matching over 7 bases. CDR3 length: 12 amino acids. Germline CDR1 MNHEY, CDR2 SVGAGI. Losses at the gene ends were 6 bases for V and 4 bases for J; bases not matched to a gene: 3. In DNA, the CDR3 is TGTGCCAGCAGCCCCAGGGGGTACGAGCAGTACTTC. This encodes CASSPRGYEQYF.

The V gene is TRBV20-1, the J gene TRBJ1-3; TRBD1 might be the D (6 bases). The CDR3 contains 14 residues. Germline CDR1 and CDR2: DFQATT and SNEGSKA (reference sequence). The V gene lost 3 bases and the J gene lost 2 bases, with 11 bases spanning the gap. The DNA of the CDR3 is TGCAGTGCTAGTCCAACAGGGACTGGAAACACCATATATTTT. Translation: CSASPTGTGNTIYF.

The rearrangement joins TRBV25-1 to TRBJ1-1; D not resolved. The CDR3 extends over 16 amino acids. V was clipped by 1 base and J by 1 base, with 13 bases between them. Germline V lookup: CDR1 MGHDK, CDR2 SYGVNS. The CDR3 DNA sequence: TGTGCCAGCAGTGAATCTCAACCCAGCGGGAACACTGAAGCTTTCTTT. Translating it yields CASSESQPSGNTEAFF.